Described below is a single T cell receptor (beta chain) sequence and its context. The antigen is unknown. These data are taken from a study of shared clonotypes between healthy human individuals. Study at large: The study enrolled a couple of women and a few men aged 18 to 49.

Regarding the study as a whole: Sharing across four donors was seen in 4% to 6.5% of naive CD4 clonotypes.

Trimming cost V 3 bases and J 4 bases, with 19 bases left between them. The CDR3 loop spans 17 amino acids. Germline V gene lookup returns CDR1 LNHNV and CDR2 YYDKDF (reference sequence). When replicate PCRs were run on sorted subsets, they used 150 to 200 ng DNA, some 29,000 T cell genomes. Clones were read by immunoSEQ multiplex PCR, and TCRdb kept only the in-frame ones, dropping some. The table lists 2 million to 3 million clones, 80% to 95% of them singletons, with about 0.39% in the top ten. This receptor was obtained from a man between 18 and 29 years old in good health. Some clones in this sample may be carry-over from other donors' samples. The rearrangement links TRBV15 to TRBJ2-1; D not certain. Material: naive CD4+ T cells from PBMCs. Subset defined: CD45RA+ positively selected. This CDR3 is CATSRTETGLIYNEQFF. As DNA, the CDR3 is TGTGCCACCAGCAGGACCGAAACCGGTCTTATATACAATGAGCAGTTCTTC.